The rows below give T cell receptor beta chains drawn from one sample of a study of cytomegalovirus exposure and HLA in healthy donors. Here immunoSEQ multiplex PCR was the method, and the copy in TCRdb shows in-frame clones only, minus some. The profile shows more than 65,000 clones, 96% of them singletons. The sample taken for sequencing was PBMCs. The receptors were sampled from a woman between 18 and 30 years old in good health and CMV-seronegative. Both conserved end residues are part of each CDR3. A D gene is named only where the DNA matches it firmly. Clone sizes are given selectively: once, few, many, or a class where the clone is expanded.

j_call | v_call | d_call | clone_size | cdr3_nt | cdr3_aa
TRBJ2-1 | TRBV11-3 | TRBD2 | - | TGTGCCAGCAGCTTAGGGGCAAAGGGACTAGCGGGAGATAGGGGACATGAGCAGTTCTTC | CASSLGAKGLAGDRGHEQFF
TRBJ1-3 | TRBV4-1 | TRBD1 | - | TGCGCCAGCAGCCGGTCACAGGGGACCCTCGGAAACACCATATATTTT | CASSRSQGTLGNTIYF
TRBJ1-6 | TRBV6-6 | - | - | TGTGCCAGCAGTGTTAGCTCCTATAATTCACCCCTCCACTTT | CASSVSSYNSPLHF
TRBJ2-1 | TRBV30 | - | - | TGTGCCTGGAGTGCCATGGGACTGTCAAACAATGAGCAGTTCTTC | CAWSAMGLSNNEQFF
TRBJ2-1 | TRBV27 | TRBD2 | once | TGTGCCAGCAGTTTAGGGACTAGCGGGGGCAATGAGCAGTTCTTC | CASSLGTSGGNEQFF
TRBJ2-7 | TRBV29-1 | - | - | TGCAGCGTTGTAGGCGGCCTAAGGGGCTACGAGCAGTACTTC | CSVVGGLRGYEQYF
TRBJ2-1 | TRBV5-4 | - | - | TGTGCCAGCAGCATAGCGGCCAGCTCCTACAATGAGCAGTTCTTC | CASSIAASSYNEQFF
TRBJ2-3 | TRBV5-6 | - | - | TGTGCCAGCAGCTACTCAGATACGCAGTATTTT | CASSYSDTQYF
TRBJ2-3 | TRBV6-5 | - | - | TGTGCCAGCACAGGACATGGTGAAGATACGCAGTATTTT | CASTGHGEDTQYF
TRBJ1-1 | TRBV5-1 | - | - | TGCGCCAGCAGCCGACAGGCGCTCCTGAACACTGAAGCTTTCTTT | CASSRQALLNTEAFF
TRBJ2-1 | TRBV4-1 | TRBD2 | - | TGCGCCAGCAGCCGAGGACTAGCGGGAGGGCCAAGCTCCAATGAGCAGTTCTTC | CASSRGLAGGPSSNEQFF
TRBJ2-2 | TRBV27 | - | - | TGTGCCAGCAGTTCAGTCCGGAACACCGGGGAGCTGTTTTTT | CASSSVRNTGELFF
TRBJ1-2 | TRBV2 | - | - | TGTGCCAGAGAGGGTACATTTTATGGCTACACCTTC | CAREGTFYGYTF
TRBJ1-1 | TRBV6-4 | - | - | TGTGCCAGCAGTGAATACCAGGACTCTGAAGCTTTCTTT | CASSEYQDSEAFF
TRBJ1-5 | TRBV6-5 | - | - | TGTGCCAGCAGTCGGACGGGATATAGCAATCAGCCCCAGCATTTT | CASSRTGYSNQPQHF
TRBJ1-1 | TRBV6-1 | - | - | TGTGCCAGCAGTGAACCTACTCGGAACACTGAAGCTTTCTTT | CASSEPTRNTEAFF
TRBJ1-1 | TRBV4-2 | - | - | TGTGCCAGCAGCCAAGACAGGAACACTGAAGCTTTCTTT | CASSQDRNTEAFF
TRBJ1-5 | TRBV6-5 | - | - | TGTGCCAGCAGTTACTCTCCGGGTCGAAATCAGCCCCAGCATTTT | CASSYSPGRNQPQHF
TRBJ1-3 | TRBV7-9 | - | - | TGTGCCAGCAGCTTAGAAATTGAACAGTTCAACACCATATATTTT | CASSLEIEQFNTIYF
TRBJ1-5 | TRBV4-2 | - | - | TGTGCCAGCAGCCAATCGGAACAGGGCAATCAGCCCCAGCATTTT | CASSQSEQGNQPQHF